The TCR beta chain described here comes from a study of shared clonotypes between healthy human individuals. Notes on the study in general: Genetic and exposure-history diversity was limited by the few donors.

Here immunoSEQ multiplex PCR was the method, and the copy in TCRdb shows in-frame clones only, minus some. The sample lists hundreds of thousands of clones, 74% occurring once. Germline CDR1 reads SGHRS; CDR2 reads YFSETQ. The CDR3 contains 15 residues. Between the trimmed V and J ends, which lost 0 bases and 3 bases, there was a span of 10 bases. Concerning this clone: Its antigen is currently unknown.

This sequence was found in a young woman in good health. The gene calls are TRBV5-1 and TRBJ2-1; D not certain. The sample consisted of memory CD4+ T cells sorted from blood. The subset was: CD45RA-negative fraction. CDR3 bases: TGCGCCAGCAGCTTGGACTATGCGAACTACAATGAGCAGTTCTTC. Its translation: CASSLDYANYNEQFF.